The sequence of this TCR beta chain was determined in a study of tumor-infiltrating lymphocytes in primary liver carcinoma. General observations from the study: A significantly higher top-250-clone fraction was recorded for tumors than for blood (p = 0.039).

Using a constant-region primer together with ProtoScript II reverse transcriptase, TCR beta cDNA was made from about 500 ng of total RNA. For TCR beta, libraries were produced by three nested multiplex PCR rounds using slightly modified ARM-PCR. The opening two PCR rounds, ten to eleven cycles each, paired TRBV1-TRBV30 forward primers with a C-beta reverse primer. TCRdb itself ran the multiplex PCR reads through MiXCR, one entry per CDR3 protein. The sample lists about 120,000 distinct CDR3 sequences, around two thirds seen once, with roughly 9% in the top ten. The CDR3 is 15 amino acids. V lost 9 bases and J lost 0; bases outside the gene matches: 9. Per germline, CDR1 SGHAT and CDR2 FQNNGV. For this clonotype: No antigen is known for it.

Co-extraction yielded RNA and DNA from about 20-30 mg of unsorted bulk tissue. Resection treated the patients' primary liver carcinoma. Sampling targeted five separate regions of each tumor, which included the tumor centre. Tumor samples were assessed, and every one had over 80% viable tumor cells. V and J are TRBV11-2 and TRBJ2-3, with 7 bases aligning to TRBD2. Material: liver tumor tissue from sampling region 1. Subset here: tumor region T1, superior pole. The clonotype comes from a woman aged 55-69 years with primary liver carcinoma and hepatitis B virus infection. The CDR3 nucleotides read TGTGCCAGTAGGACTAGTGTTTCTAGCACAGATACGCAGTATTTT. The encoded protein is CASRTSVSSTDTQYF. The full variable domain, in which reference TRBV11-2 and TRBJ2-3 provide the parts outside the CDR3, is EAGVAQSPRYKIIEKRQSVAFWCNPISGHATLYWYQQILGQGPKLLIQFQNNGVVDDSQLPKDRFSAERLKGVDSTLKIQPAKLEDSAVYLCASRTSVSSTDTQYFGPGTRLTVL.